The clone carrying this TCR beta chain was counted ten times or more. Ophthalmopathy donors' eye disease showed moderate-to-severe activity, CAS of at least 3, NOSPECS of at least 4 and duration under 3 months. These data come from a study of Graves' ophthalmopathy and Graves' hyperthyroidism. Researchers took RNA transcripts and amplified TCR beta CDR3 regions from them. After a first-round RT-PCR with HTBI primers, a second-round multiplex PCR was run. TCRdb recomputed calls from the multiplex PCR reads with MiXCR, one row per CDR3 protein. The sample includes about 740,000 distinct CDR3 sequences, roughly 40% of them seen just once. With 3 bases removed from V and 3 bases from J, the gap between germline ends came to 2 bases. Germline CDR1 MGHDK, CDR2 SYGVNS. The CDR3 covers 11 residues.

Sequencing was performed on peripheral blood. This TCR was recovered from an adult man with Graves' ophthalmopathy. V and J are TRBV25-1 and TRBJ1-1; unclear D gene. CDR3 bases: TGTGCCAGCAGTGATTACACTGAAGCTTTCTTT. Its translation: CASSDYTEAFF.